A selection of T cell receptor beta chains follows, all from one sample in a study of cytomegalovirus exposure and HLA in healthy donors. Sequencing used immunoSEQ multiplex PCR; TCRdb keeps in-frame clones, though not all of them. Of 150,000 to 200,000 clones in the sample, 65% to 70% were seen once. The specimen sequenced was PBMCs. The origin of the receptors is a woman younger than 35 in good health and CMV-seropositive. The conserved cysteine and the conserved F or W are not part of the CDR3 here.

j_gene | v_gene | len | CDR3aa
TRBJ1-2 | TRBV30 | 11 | AWTGTGPYGYT
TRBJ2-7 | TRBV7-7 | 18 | ASSSLVGLAGGPPSYEQY
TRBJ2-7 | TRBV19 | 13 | ASSPVFDSAYEQY
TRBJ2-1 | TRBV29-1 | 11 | SVNIGGTIEQF
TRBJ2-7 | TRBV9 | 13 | ASSVETSGDYEQY
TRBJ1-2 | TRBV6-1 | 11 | ASSDQGRGGYT
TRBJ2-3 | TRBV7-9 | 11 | ASSRDITDTQY
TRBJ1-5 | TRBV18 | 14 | ASSPRSKGLEQPQH
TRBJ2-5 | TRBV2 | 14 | ASSEPTGLFRETQY
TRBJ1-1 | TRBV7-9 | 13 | ASSLGPSDNTEAF
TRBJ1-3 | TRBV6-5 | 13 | ASSISGTGGNTIY
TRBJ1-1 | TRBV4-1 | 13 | ASSPLLSGGTEAF
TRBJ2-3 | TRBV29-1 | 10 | SVKQSTDTQY
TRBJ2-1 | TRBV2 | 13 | ASIQSGSSYNEQF
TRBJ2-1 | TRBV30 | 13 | AWSVGTSGYNEQF
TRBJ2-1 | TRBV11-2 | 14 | ASSSTSGSPNNEQF
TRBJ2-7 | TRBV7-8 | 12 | ASRQRTGKGEQY
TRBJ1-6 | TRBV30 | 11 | AWSSQGNSPLH
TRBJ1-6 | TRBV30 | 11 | AVQGIDNSPLH
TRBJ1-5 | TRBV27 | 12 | ASSQQGWNQPQH
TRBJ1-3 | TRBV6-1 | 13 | ASSGRTASGNTIY